The 10 T cell receptor beta chains presented below share a single source sample, sequenced in a study of early T cells in non-severe SARS-CoV-2 infection. TCRdb itself ran the 5' RACE reads through MiXCR, one entry per CDR3 protein. The sample carries tens of thousands of distinct CDR3 sequences, around 15% recorded once. Input material: whole blood. Receptor source: an adult who was a healthcare worker with PCR-confirmed SARS-CoV-2 infection or an uninfected control (not recorded which).

This clonotype occurred a few times. This sequence joins TRBV15 and TRBJ1-3; tentatively, D is TRBD1 (5 bases). The CDR3 is 16 residues long. Germline V gives CDR1 LNHNV, CDR2 YYDKDF (reference sequence). The ends were cut back, 0 bases at V and 2 bases at J, with 11 bases in the middle. The CDR3 DNA reads TGTGCCACCAGCAGAGAGAGGGGTTCCCCTGGAAACACCATATATTTT. It is translated as CATSRERGSPGNTIYF.

The chain's CDR3 is CASRQAGINQPQHF. CDR3 sequence (DNA): TGTGCCAGCAGGCAAGCAGGGATCAATCAGCCCCAGCATTTT. The V and J genes are TRBV27 and TRBJ1-5; tentative D call: TRBD1 (5 bases). In germline, CDR1 is MNHEY, CDR2 SMNVEV (reference sequence). V lost 6 bases and J 3 bases, leaving 12 bases between the germline ends. The CDR3 runs 14 residues.

The chain links TRBV29-1 to TRBJ2-1; D may be TRBD1 (9 bases). Trimming cost V 6 bases and J 7 bases, with 19 bases left between them. This CDR3 is built from 14 residues. Germline values: CDR1 SQVTM, CDR2 ANQGSEA. For the CDR3, the DNA is TGCAGCGTCCGGGGGGGACAGGGAGTGAATGAGCAGTTCTTC. Translated, it gives CSVRGGQGVNEQFF.

This clonotype showed up just a few times. This rearrangement joins TRBV7-2 to TRBJ2-7, with D uncertain. Trimming shortened V by 2 bases and J by 0 bases, and 11 bases separated the two germline ends. The germline V gene has CDR1 SGHTA and CDR2 FQGNSA. The CDR3 sequence is 15 residues long. The CDR3 loop is CASSLLSGDSYEQYF. CDR3 bases: TGTGCCAGCAGCTTATTGAGTGGGGACTCCTACGAGCAGTACTTC.

This clonotype was detected ten times or more. V gene TRBV5-1 combines with J gene TRBJ2-4, with 7 bases matching TRBD2. The CDR3 contains 13 residues. Losses at the gene ends were 3 bases for V and 6 bases for J; bases not matched to a gene: 3. CDR1 and CDR2 (germline): SGHRS, YFSETQ. CDR3 in DNA: TGCGCCAGCAGCTACGCTAGCGGAAACATTCAGTACTTC. Protein product: CASSYASGNIQYF.

This clonotype occurred many times. The J gene is TRBJ2-1, the V gene TRBV29-1, with 12 positions matching TRBD2. Unmatched junction bases numbered 6, after V lost 1 base and J lost 8 bases. The CDR3 totals 15 residues. Germline V CDR1 and CDR2: SQVTM, ANQGSEA. The CDR3 reads CSVEGTSGVGDEQFF. The CDR3 DNA is TGCAGCGTTGAAGGGACTAGCGGGGTGGGGGATGAGCAGTTCTTC.

The chain has TRBV29-1 and TRBJ2-7, with TRBD1 matching 8 bases. CDR3 size: 13 residues. In germline, CDR1 is SQVTM, CDR2 ANQGSEA. The V segment lost 7 bases and the J segment 0 bases; nucleotides outside the gene matches: 5. The CDR3 protein is CSGGDRSSYEQYF. CDR3 in DNA: TGCAGCGGCGGGGACAGGTCCTCCTACGAGCAGTACTTC.

The rearrangement joins TRBV20-1 to TRBJ2-2; the D is unclear. Per the germline V gene, CDR1 is DFQATT and CDR2 is SNEGSKA (reference sequence). The CDR3 is 14 residues long. V lost 0 bases and J 5 bases, leaving 10 bases between the germline ends. The CDR3 sequence is CSARDSRRTGELFF. CDR3 sequence (DNA): TGCAGTGCTAGAGATAGCAGAAGGACCGGGGAGCTGTTTTTT.

This clonotype showed up many times. The chain employs TRBV28 and TRBJ1-2, with D unclear. The V end was cut by 7 bases, the J end by 0 bases, with 15 bases between. This CDR3 contains 15 residues. From germline, CDR1 is MDHEN and CDR2 SYDVKM. The DNA for the CDR3 is TGTGCCAGCACCCCCAGGACTCTCTCTAACTATGGCTACACCTTC. It codes for CASTPRTLSNYGYTF.

This clonotype was picked up a small number of times. This sequence joins TRBV20-1 and TRBJ2-3, with a tentative D call TRBD1 (6 bases). Trimming shortened V by 3 bases and J by 3 bases, and 10 bases separated the two germline ends. Germline CDR1 is DFQATT and CDR2 is SNEGSKA (reference sequence). The CDR3 spans 13 residues. CDR3: CSASAGVTDTQYF. Here the CDR3 DNA reads TGCAGTGCTAGTGCAGGGGTAACAGATACGCAGTATTTT.